Listed below are T cell receptor beta chains from one sample, sequenced in a study of blood T cell repertoires in COVID-19. This table comes from immunoSEQ multiplex PCR, and its TCRdb copy is limited to in-frame clones, with some not included. The sample lists a few hundred thousand clones; around nine tenths were seen once. Sequencing was done on a sample of PBMCs or T cells enriched from blood (not recorded which). The receptors come from a woman in her 50s who had recovered from COVID-19. CDR3s include the opening cysteine and the closing phenylalanine or tryptophan. Fields, in order: V gene, J gene, D gene, clone size, CDR3 protein, CDR3 DNA. D genes are given only for firm matches. Only part of the rows carry a size: once, few, many, or a class if the clone is expanded.

v_call: TRBV5-6; j_call: TRBJ2-5; d_call: TRBD2; clone_size: NA; cdr3_aa: CASSLDGGGTLGTQYF; cdr3_nt: TGTGCCAGCAGCTTGGATGGCGGGGGGACGTTGGGGACCCAGTACTTC
v_call: TRBV10-3; j_call: TRBJ2-3; d_call: NA; clone_size: NA; cdr3_aa: CAISDQSGTNTDTQYF; cdr3_nt: TGTGCCATCAGTGATCAATCCGGGACAAACACAGATACGCAGTATTTT
v_call: TRBV2; j_call: TRBJ1-1; d_call: TRBD1; clone_size: NA; cdr3_aa: CASSETGRGRLHTEAFF; cdr3_nt: TGTGCCAGCAGTGAAACCGGCAGGGGGCGTTTGCACACTGAAGCTTTCTTT
v_call: TRBV19; j_call: TRBJ1-1; d_call: NA; clone_size: NA; cdr3_aa: CASTRRGNTEAFF; cdr3_nt: TGTGCCAGTACCCGGAGGGGGAACACTGAAGCTTTCTTT
v_call: TRBV4-3; j_call: TRBJ1-4; d_call: TRBD1; clone_size: NA; cdr3_aa: CASSQARDRGEKLFF; cdr3_nt: TGCGCCAGCAGCCAAGCCCGGGACAGGGGCGAAAAACTGTTTTTT
v_call: TRBV9; j_call: TRBJ2-3; d_call: NA; clone_size: NA; cdr3_aa: CASSVRQRPDTQYF; cdr3_nt: TGTGCCAGCAGCGTCCGACAGAGACCAGATACGCAGTATTTT
v_call: TRBV7-9; j_call: TRBJ1-5; d_call: NA; clone_size: NA; cdr3_aa: CASSSTEGVRQPQHF; cdr3_nt: TGTGCCAGCAGCTCAACCGAAGGGGTCAGACAGCCCCAGCATTTT
v_call: TRBV29-1; j_call: TRBJ1-1; d_call: TRBD1; clone_size: few; cdr3_aa: CSVETISGGTEAFF; cdr3_nt: TGCAGCGTCGAAACTATTTCAGGGGGCACTGAAGCTTTCTTT
v_call: TRBV5-1; j_call: TRBJ1-1; d_call: TRBD1; clone_size: few; cdr3_aa: CASSWDRVRGLGNTEAFF; cdr3_nt: TGCGCCAGCAGCTGGGACAGGGTTAGGGGACTGGGAAACACTGAAGCTTTCTTT
v_call: TRBV5-4; j_call: TRBJ2-7; d_call: TRBD2; clone_size: NA; cdr3_aa: CASSDGLAGGIEQYF; cdr3_nt: TGTGCCAGCAGCGACGGACTAGCGGGGGGGATTGAGCAGTACTTC
v_call: TRBV11-2; j_call: TRBJ1-6; d_call: TRBD1; clone_size: NA; cdr3_aa: CASSLVGGGSPLHF; cdr3_nt: TGTGCCAGCAGCTTAGTAGGGGGCGGCTCACCCCTCCACTTT
v_call: TRBV10-2; j_call: TRBJ1-5; d_call: TRBD1; clone_size: once; cdr3_aa: CASRPLGQRYQPQHF; cdr3_nt: TGCGCCAGCAGACCCTTGGGACAGAGATATCAGCCCCAGCATTTT
v_call: TRBV3-1/TRBV3-2; j_call: TRBJ2-2; d_call: NA; clone_size: NA; cdr3_aa: CASSQVRGVGELFF; cdr3_nt: TGTGCCAGCAGCCAAGTCAGGGGTGTAGGGGAGCTGTTTTTT
v_call: TRBV7-8; j_call: TRBJ2-7; d_call: TRBD1; clone_size: NA; cdr3_aa: CATGQGDYNSYEQYF; cdr3_nt: TGTGCCACCGGACAGGGGGATTACAACTCCTACGAGCAGTACTTC
v_call: TRBV4-1; j_call: TRBJ2-7; d_call: NA; clone_size: NA; cdr3_aa: CASSQDRFTSYEQYF; cdr3_nt: TGCGCCAGCAGCCAAGACAGGTTTACCTCCTACGAGCAGTACTTC